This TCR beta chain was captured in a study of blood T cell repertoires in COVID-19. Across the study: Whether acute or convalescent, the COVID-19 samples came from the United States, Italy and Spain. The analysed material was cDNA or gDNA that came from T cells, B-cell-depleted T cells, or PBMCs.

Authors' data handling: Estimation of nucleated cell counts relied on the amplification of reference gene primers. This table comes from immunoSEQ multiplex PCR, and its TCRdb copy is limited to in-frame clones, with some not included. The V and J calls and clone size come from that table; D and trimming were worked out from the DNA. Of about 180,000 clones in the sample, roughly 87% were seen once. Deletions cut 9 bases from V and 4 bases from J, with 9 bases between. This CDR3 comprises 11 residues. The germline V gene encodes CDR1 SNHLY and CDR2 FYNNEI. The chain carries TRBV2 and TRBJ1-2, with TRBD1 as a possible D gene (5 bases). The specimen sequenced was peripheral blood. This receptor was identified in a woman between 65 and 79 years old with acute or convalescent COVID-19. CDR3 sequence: CARLDTYGYTF. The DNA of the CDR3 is TGTGCCAGGTTGGACACCTATGGCTACACCTTC. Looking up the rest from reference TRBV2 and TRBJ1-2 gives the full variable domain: EPEVTQTPSHQVTQMGQEVILRCVPISNHLYFYWYRQILGQKVEFLVSFYNNEISEKSEIFDDQFSVERPDGSNFTLKIRSTKLEDSAMYFCARLDTYGYTFGSGTRLTVV.